Below are 21 T cell receptor beta chains sequenced from a single sample in a study of brain T cells in children with intractable seizures. Measured with immunoSEQ multiplex PCR; TCRdb has only the in-frame clones, and not every one. The data hold 110,000 or so clones, with around 94% observed a single time. Material: peripheral blood, obtained at surgery. Receptor source: a boy under three years old with hemimegalencephaly and intractable seizures.

This clone occurred once. Since the CDR3 does not end with the conserved phenylalanine or tryptophan, this likely comes from a read error. Because the CDR3's place on the DNA is in doubt, the DNA is left out and the CDR3 is given as listed by TCRdb. The gene calls are TRBV12-3 or TRBV12-4 and TRBJ2-7; TRBD2 was called by the table and not checked on the DNA. A total of 12 residues make up the CDR3, ends included. CDR3 sequence: CASSTGLAGASL.

A single count supports this clone. The genes are TRBV29-1 and TRBJ2-3; tentatively, D is TRBD1 (5 bases). Per germline, CDR1 SQVTM and CDR2 ANQGSEA. This CDR3 spans 12 amino acids. Deletions cut 8 bases from V and 2 bases from J, with 11 bases between. CDR3 DNA: TGCAGCCAAGGACACCTCACAGATACGCAGTATTTT. It translates to CSQGHLTDTQYF.

This chain links TRBV2 with TRBJ2-2, with 12 bases matching TRBD2. The V gene's germline CDR1 is SNHLY and CDR2 FYNNEI. This CDR3 contains 15 residues. V shed 5 bases, J shed 6 bases, and the junction held 4 bases outside the gene matches. The CDR3 here is CASSWLAGGPGELFF. Here the CDR3 DNA reads TGTGCCAGCAGTTGGCTAGCGGGAGGGCCCGGGGAGCTGTTTTTT. Drawing the rest from reference TRBV2 and TRBJ2-2, the complete variable domain is EPEVTQTPSHQVTQMGQEVILRCVPISNHLYFYWYRQILGQKVEFLVSFYNNEISEKSEIFDDQFSVERPDGSNFTLKIRSTKLEDSAMYFCASSWLAGGPGELFFGEGSRLTVL.

The V call is TRBV3-1 (or the pseudogene TRBV3-2), the J call TRBJ2-5; D is perhaps TRBD1 or TRBD2 (5 bases each). The CDR3 covers 16 residues. V was shortened by 1 base and J by 3 bases, with 15 bases between the two germline ends. Looked up from germline, CDR1 is LGHDT and CDR2 is YNNKEL (reference sequence). CDR3: CASSQARGEGEETQYF. CDR3 in DNA: TGTGCCAGCAGCCAAGCAAGGGGAGAAGGTGAAGAGACCCAGTACTTC.

This sequence joins TRBV28 and TRBJ2-1; tentatively, D is TRBD2 (5 bases). This CDR3 has 12 residues. Trimming pared 5 bases from V and 10 bases from J, leaving 12 bases between. CDR1 is MDHEN and CDR2 is SYDVKM in the germline V gene. CDR3 residues: CASSPRRREQFF. CDR3 DNA: TGTGCCAGCAGTCCCAGGAGGCGCGAGCAGTTCTTC.

V gene TRBV27 combines with J gene TRBJ2-2, with 9 bases lining up with TRBD1. The CDR3 contains 15 residues. Germline V gene data show CDR1 as MNHEY and CDR2 as SMNVEV (reference sequence). Trimming at V came to 4 bases and at J to 7 bases, leaving 7 bases not matched to a gene. The CDR3 nucleotides read TGTGCCAGCAGTTCCCGGGACAGGGTGGTCGGGGAGCTGTTTTTT. Translation: CASSSRDRVVGELFF.

The count of this clone is one. The rearrangement joins TRBV28 to TRBJ2-1; 12 bases fit TRBD2. V was clipped by 4 bases and J by 2 bases; unmatched bases: 12. This CDR3 has 19 residues. In germline, CDR1 is MDHEN, CDR2 SYDVKM. CDR3 in amino acids: CASSSPGLAGPWAYNEQFF. In DNA form, the CDR3 reads TGTGCCAGCAGTTCGCCGGGACTAGCGGGTCCCTGGGCCTACAATGAGCAGTTCTTC.

This clone was picked up one time. The chain is built from TRBV28 and TRBJ1-3; D is unresolved. Germline lookup yields CDR1 MDHEN and CDR2 SYDVKM. Trimming took 0 bases from V and 8 from J, leaving 2 bases between them. The CDR3 is 11 residues long. This CDR3 is CASSLWDTIYF. In DNA, the CDR3 is TGTGCCAGCAGTTTATGGGACACCATATATTTT.

The V gene is TRBV6-5, the J gene TRBJ2-1; 7 bases fit TRBD1. The CDR3 contains 15 residues. With 4 bases clipped from V and 0 bases from J, the junction kept 3 bases outside the gene matches. CDR1 MNHEY and CDR2 SVGAGI come from the germline V gene. The CDR3: CASSSDRASYNEQFF. The DNA for the CDR3 is TGTGCCAGCAGTTCCGACAGGGCCTCCTACAATGAGCAGTTCTTC.

This rearrangement joins TRBV3-1 (or the pseudogene TRBV3-2) to TRBJ1-5; the D gene is possibly TRBD1 (6 bases). This CDR3 has 14 residues. CDR1 and CDR2 (germline): LGHDT, YNNKEL (reference sequence). Trimming left V 0 bases short and J 4 bases short, with 7 bases between. The CDR3 DNA reads as TGTGCCAGCAGCCAAGAAGGGGGGAATCAGCCCCAGCATTTT. Encoded protein: CASSQEGGNQPQHF.

The V and J genes are TRBV28 and TRBJ2-3; 7 positions match TRBD2. Trimming at V came to 5 bases and at J to 6 bases, leaving 14 bases not matched to a gene. Germline CDR1 reads MDHEN; CDR2 reads SYDVKM. The CDR3 is 16 amino acids. CDR3 sequence (DNA): TGTGCCAGCAGTGTGGGGACTAACCCTCTTTTGGATACGCAGTATTTT. Protein sequence: CASSVGTNPLLDTQYF.

The rearrangement links TRBV28 to TRBJ2-4; perhaps D is TRBD1 or TRBD2 (6 bases each). V was shortened by 7 bases and J by 8 bases, with 9 bases between the two germline ends. Germline CDR1 and CDR2: MDHEN and SYDVKM. The CDR3 spans 11 residues. In nucleotides, the CDR3 is TGTGCCAGCACGAGGGGGGACATTCAGTACTTC. Protein sequence: CASTRGDIQYF.

The chain is built from TRBV11-2 and TRBJ2-6; D uncertain. This CDR3 has 16 residues. With 5 bases removed from V and 4 bases from J, the gap between germline ends came to 15 bases. Germline assignment: CDR1 SGHAT and CDR2 FQNNGV. The CDR3 nucleotides read TGTGCCAGCAGCCCCGGTCCCTATAGGGGGGCCAACGTCCTGACTTTC. Translation gives CASSPGPYRGANVLTF.

The chain recombines TRBV5-4 with TRBJ1-6; D gene unclear. Germline V lookup: CDR1 SGHNT, CDR2 YYREEE (reference sequence). CDR3 length equals 13 residues. The V end lost 3 bases, the J end lost 12 bases, and 13 bases lay between the germline ends. This CDR3 is CASSSLPERPLHF. CDR3 DNA sequence: TGTGCCAGCAGCTCCCTCCCGGAGAGACCCCTCCACTTT. The variable domain in full, completed from reference TRBV5-4 and TRBJ1-6, reads ETGVTQSPTHLIKTRGQQVTLRCSSQSGHNTVSWYQQALGQGPQFIFQYYREEENGRGNFPPRFSGLQFPNYSSELNVNALELDDSALYLCASSSLPERPLHFGNGTRLTVT.

This clone came up a few times. V gene TRBV6-4 combines with J gene TRBJ1-1, with D possibly being TRBD1 (6 bases). The CDR3 covers 13 residues. Germline CDR1 is MRHNA and CDR2 is SNTAGT. V gave up 6 bases and J gave up 0 bases, with 8 bases separating them. In DNA form, the CDR3 reads TGTGCCAGCAGAGGACAGATGAACACTGAAGCTTTCTTT. As protein: CASRGQMNTEAFF.

The chain couples TRBV30 to TRBJ2-5; the D gene is possibly TRBD1 (6 bases). Germline-derived CDR1 and CDR2 are GTSNPN and SVGIG (reference sequence). CDR3 size: 14 residues. With 0 bases removed from V and 1 base from J, the gap between germline ends came to 9 bases. The CDR3: CAWSVGGFQETQYF. CDR3 nucleotide sequence: TGTGCCTGGAGTGTAGGGGGATTCCAAGAGACCCAGTACTTC.

In nucleotides, the CDR3 is TGTGCCAGCAGCAGCGGGACAGTGACTAACTATGGCTACACCTTC. It translates to CASSSGTVTNYGYTF. The rearrangement uses TRBV5-4 and TRBJ1-2; 7 nucleotides align to TRBD1. The CDR3 totals 15 residues. The germline V gene encodes CDR1 SGHNT and CDR2 YYREEE (reference sequence). With V trimmed by 4 bases and J by 0 bases, 6 bases remained unmatched. The variable domain in full, completed from reference TRBV5-4 and TRBJ1-2, reads ETGVTQSPTHLIKTRGQQVTLRCSSQSGHNTVSWYQQALGQGPQFIFQYYREEENGRGNFPPRFSGLQFPNYSSELNVNALELDDSALYLCASSSGTVTNYGYTFGSGTRLTVV.

The V and J genes are TRBV5-1 and TRBJ2-7, with TRBD2 as a possible D gene (5 bases). Per germline, CDR1 SGHRS and CDR2 YFSETQ. The CDR3 is 13 amino acids. Between the trimmed V and J ends, which lost 4 bases and 4 bases, there was a span of 12 bases. CDR3 in DNA: TGCGCCAGCAGCCCCCGGGGTTTTTACGAGCAGTACTTC. Translation gives CASSPRGFYEQYF.

This clone was detected once. The gene calls are TRBV5-6 and TRBJ2-1, with unresolved D. V lost 4 bases and J lost 0, with 11 bases in between. The CDR3 contains 15 residues. Germline V gives CDR1 SGHDT, CDR2 YYEEEE. CDR3 coding DNA: TGTGCCAGCAGCGCCTGGGCGAGCTCCTACAATGAGCAGTTCTTC. This gives the protein CASSAWASSYNEQFF.

The V gene is TRBV28, the J gene TRBJ1-5; 7 bases map to TRBD1. Germline trimming cut 3 bases from V and 2 bases from J; bases unmatched to any gene: 4. The CDR3 is made up of 15 amino acids. Germline V gene data show CDR1 as MDHEN and CDR2 as SYDVKM. The CDR3 sequence: CASSLGQLGNQPQHF. The CDR3 DNA reads as TGTGCCAGCAGTTTGGGACAGCTGGGCAATCAGCCCCAGCATTTT.

The V and J genes are TRBV10-2 and TRBJ1-2; maybe TRBD1 (5 bases). Trimming shortened V by 5 bases and J by 4 bases, and 17 bases separated the two germline ends. CDR3 length equals 15 residues. From germline, CDR1 is WSHSY and CDR2 SAAADI. CDR3 DNA sequence: TGCGCCAGCAGTAGCCTGAGGGGTTTCCTCTATGGCTACACCTTC. It codes for CASSSLRGFLYGYTF.